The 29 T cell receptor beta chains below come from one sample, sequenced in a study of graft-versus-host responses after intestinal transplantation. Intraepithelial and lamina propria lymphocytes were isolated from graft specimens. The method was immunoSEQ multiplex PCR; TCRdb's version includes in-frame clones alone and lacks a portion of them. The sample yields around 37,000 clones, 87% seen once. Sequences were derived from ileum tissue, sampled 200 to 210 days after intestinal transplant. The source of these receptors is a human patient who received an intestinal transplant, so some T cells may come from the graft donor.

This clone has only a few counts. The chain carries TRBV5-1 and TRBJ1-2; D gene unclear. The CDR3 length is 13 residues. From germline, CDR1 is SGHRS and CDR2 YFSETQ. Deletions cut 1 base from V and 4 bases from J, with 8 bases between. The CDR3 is CASSLQLSYGYTF. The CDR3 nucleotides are TGCGCCAGCAGCTTGCAGTTGAGCTATGGCTACACCTTC.

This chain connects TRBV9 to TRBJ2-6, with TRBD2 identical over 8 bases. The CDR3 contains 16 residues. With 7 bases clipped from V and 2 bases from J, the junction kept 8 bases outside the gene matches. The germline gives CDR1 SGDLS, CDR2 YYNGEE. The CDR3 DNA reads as TGTGCCAGCGGTCCCGGGGGGGAAACTGGGGCCAACGTCCTGACTTTC. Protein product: CASGPGGETGANVLTF.

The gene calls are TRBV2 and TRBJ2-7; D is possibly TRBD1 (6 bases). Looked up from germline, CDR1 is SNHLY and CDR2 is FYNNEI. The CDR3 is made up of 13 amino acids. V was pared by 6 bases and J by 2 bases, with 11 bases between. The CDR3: CASRGDTTYEQYF. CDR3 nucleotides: TGTGCCAGCAGGGGGGACACCACCTACGAGCAGTACTTC. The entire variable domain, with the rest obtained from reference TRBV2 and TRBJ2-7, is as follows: EPEVTQTPSHQVTQMGQEVILRCVPISNHLYFYWYRQILGQKVEFLVSFYNNEISEKSEIFDDQFSVERPDGSNFTLKIRSTKLEDSAMYFCASRGDTTYEQYFGPGTRLTVT.

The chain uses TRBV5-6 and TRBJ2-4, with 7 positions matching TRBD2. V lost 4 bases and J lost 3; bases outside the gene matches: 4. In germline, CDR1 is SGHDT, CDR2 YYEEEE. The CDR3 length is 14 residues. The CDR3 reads CASSPTGGKNIQYF. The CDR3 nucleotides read TGTGCCAGCAGCCCTACGGGGGGCAAAAACATTCAGTACTTC.

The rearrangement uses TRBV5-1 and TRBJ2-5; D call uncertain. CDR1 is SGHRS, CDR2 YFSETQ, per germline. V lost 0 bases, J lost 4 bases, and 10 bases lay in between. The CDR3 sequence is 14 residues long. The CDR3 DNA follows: TGCGCCAGCAGCTTGGTAGTAGGGTTAGAGACCCAGTACTTC. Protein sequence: CASSLVVGLETQYF.

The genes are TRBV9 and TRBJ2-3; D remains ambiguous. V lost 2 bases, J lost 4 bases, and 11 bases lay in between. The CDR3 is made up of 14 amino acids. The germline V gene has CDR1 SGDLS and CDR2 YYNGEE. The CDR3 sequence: CASSVSTLSDTQYF. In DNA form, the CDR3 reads TGTGCCAGCAGCGTCTCAACCCTTTCAGATACGCAGTATTTT.

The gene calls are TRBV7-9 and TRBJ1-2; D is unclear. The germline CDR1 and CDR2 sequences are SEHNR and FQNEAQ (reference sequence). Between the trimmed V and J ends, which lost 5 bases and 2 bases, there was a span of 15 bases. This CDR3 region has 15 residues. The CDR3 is CASSEKNWENYGYTF. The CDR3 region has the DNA TGTGCCAGCAGCGAAAAAAACTGGGAAAACTATGGCTACACCTTC.

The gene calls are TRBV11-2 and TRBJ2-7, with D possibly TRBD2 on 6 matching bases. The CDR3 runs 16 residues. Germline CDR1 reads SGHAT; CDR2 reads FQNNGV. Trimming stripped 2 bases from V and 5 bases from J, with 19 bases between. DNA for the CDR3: TGTGCCAGCAGCTTATGGAGGCCGGGGAGGAATAACGAGCAGTACTTC. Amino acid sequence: CASSLWRPGRNNEQYF.

CDR3 amino acids: CASSSTTRSYNEQFF. The CDR3, as DNA: TGTGCCAGCAGCTCTACTACCCGCTCCTACAATGAGCAGTTCTTC. V is TRBV11-3 and J is TRBJ2-1; D unresolved. V gave up 4 bases and J gave up 0 bases, with 10 bases separating them. This CDR3 comprises 15 residues. Germline CDR1 reads SGHNT; CDR2 reads YENEEA.

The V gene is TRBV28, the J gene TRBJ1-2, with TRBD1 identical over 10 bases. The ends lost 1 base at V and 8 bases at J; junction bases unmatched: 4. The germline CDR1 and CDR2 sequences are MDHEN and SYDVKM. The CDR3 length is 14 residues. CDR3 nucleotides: TGTGCCAGCAGTTTATCCGGGACAGGGGACGGCTACACCTTC. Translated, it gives CASSLSGTGDGYTF.

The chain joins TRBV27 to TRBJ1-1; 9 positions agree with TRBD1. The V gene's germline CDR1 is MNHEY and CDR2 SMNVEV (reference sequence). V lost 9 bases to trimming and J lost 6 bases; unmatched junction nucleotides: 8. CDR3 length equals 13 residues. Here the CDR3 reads CARPGQGVSEAFF. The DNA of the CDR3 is TGTGCCAGACCGGGACAGGGTGTCTCTGAAGCTTTCTTT.

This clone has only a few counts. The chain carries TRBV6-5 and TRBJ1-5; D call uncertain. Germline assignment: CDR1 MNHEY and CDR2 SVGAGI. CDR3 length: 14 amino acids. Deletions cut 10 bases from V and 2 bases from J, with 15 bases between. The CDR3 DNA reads TGTGCCACCCGGGGTGGGTTCGGCAATCAGCCCCAGCATTTT. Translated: CATRGGFGNQPQHF.

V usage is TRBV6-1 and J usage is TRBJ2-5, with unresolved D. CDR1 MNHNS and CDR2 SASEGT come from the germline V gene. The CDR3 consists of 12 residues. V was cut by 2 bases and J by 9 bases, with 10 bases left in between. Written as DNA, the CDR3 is TGTGCCAGCAGTGAAATGCCCTCGGCCCAGTACTTC. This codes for CASSEMPSAQYF.

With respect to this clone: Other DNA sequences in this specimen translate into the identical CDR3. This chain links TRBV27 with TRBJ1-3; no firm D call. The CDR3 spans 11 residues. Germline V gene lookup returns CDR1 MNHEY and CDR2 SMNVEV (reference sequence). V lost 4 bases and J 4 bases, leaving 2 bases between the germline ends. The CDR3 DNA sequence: TGTGCCAGCAGTTCCGGAAACACCATATATTTT. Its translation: CASSSGNTIYF.

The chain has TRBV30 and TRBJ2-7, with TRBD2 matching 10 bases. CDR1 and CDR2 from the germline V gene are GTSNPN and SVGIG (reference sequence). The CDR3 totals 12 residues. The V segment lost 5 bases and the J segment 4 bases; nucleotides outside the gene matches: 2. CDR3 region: CAWERGGYEQYF. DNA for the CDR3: TGTGCCTGGGAGCGGGGGGGGTACGAGCAGTACTTC.

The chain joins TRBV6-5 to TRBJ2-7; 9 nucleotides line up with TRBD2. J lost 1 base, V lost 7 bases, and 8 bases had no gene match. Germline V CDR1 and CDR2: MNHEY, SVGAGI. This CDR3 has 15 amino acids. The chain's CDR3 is CASTTSAGGSYEQYF. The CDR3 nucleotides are TGTGCCAGCACCACCTCGGCGGGAGGGTCCTACGAGCAGTACTTC.

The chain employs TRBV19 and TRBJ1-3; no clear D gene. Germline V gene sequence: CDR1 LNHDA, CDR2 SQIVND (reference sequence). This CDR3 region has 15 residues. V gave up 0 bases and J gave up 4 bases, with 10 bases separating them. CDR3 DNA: TGTGCCAGTAGTATAGATGGTCGGCAGGGAAACACCATATATTTT. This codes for CASSIDGRQGNTIYF.

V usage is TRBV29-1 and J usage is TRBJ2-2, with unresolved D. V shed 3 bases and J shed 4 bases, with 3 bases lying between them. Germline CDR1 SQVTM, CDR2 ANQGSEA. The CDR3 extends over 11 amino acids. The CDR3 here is CSVEFTGELFF. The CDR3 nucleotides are TGCAGCGTTGAGTTCACCGGGGAGCTGTTTTTT.

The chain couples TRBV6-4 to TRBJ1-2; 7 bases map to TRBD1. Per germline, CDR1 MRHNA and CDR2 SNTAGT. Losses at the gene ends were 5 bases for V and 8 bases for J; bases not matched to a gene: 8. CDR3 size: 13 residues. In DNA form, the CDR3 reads TGTGCCAGCAGTCAACTACAGGGGCGCGGCTACACCTTC. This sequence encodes CASSQLQGRGYTF.

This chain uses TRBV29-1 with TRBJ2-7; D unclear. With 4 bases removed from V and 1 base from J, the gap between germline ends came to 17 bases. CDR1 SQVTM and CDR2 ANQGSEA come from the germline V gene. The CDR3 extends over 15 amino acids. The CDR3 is CSVGLLTYGSYEQYF. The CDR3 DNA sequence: TGCAGCGTTGGGTTACTGACCTATGGGTCCTACGAGCAGTACTTC.

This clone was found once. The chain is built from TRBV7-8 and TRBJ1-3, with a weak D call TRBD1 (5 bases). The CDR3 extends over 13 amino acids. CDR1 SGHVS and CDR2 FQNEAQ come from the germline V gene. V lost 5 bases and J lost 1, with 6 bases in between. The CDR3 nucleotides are TGTGCCAGCAGCCGGGGGTCTGGAAACACCATATATTTT. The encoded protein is CASSRGSGNTIYF.

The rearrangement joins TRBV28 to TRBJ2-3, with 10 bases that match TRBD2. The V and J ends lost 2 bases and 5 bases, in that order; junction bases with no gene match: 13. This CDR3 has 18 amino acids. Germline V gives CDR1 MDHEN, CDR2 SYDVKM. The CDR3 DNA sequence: TGTGCCAGCAGTTTAGGGCTGCGTCTAGCGGGAGAACAAGATACGCAGTATTTT. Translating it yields CASSLGLRLAGEQDTQYF.

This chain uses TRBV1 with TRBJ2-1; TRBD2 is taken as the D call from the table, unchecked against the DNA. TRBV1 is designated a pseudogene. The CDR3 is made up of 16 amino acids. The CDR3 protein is CASSQDRRGGLDEQFF. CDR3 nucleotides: TGCGCCAGCAGCCAAGATCGGCGGGGGGGTCTGGATGAGCAGTTCTTC.

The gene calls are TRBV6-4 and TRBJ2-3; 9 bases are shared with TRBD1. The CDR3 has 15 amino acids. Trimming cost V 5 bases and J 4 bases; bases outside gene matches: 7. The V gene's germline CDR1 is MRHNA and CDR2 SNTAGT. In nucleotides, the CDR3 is TGTGCCAGCAGTCCTACAGGGGGCGAGTCAGATACGCAGTATTTT. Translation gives CASSPTGGESDTQYF.

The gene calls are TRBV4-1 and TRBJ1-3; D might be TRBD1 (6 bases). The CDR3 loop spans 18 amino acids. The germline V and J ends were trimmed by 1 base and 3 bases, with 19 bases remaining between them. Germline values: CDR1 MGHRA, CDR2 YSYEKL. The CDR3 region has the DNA TGCGCCAGCAGCCAAGCTTTAGGAGGGACATGGGATGGAAACACCATATATTTT. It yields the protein CASSQALGGTWDGNTIYF.

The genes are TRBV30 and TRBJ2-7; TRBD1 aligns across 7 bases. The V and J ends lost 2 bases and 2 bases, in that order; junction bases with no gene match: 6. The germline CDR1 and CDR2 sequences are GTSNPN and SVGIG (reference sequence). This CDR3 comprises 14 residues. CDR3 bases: TGTGCCTGGAGTAGGGGGCGGATCCCCTACGAGCAGTACTTC. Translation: CAWSRGRIPYEQYF.

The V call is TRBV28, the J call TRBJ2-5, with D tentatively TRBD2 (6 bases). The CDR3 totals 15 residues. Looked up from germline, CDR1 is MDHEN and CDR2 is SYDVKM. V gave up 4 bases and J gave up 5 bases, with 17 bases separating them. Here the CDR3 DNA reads TGTGCCAGCAGTTCTTTGTCAGAGCGGGTGGAGACCCAGTACTTC. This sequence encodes CASSSLSERVETQYF.

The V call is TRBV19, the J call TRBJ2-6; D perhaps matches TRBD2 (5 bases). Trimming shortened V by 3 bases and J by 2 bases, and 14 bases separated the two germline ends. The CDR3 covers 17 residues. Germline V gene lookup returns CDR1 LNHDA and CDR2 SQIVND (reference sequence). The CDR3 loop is CASSIIPGKAGANVLTF. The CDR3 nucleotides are TGTGCCAGTAGTATTATTCCGGGAAAGGCTGGGGCCAACGTCCTGACTTTC.

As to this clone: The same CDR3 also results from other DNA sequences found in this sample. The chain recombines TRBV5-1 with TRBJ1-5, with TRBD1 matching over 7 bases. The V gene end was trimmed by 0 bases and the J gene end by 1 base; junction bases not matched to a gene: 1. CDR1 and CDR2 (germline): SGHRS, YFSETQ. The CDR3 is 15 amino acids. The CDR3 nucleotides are TGCGCCAGCAGCTTGGGACAGGGAAGCAATCAGCCCCAGCATTTT. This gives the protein CASSLGQGSNQPQHF. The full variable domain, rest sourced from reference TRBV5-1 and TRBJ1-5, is KAGVTQTPRYLIKTRGQQVTLSCSPISGHRSVSWYQQTPGQGLQFLFEYFSETQRNKGNFPGRFSGRQFSNSRSEMNVSTLELGDSALYLCASSLGQGSNQPQHFGDGTRLSIL.